A single sample gave rise to the 29 T cell receptor beta chains below, sequenced in a study of blood T cell repertoires in COVID-19. Only in-frame clones appear in the TCRdb table, and some are missing; sequencing was by immunoSEQ multiplex PCR. Counted here are fewer than 200,000 clones, approximately 80% occurring once; the ten biggest clones make up approximately 1.5%. The sample consisted of peripheral blood. The receptors here all came from a human donor in a cohort sampled during active COVID-19.

J is TRBJ2-5 and V is TRBV5-1, with 15 positions matching TRBD2. Germline V gene sequence: CDR1 SGHRS, CDR2 YFSETQ. J lost 5 bases, V lost 3 bases, and 11 bases had no gene match. The CDR3 totals 18 residues. CDR3 amino acids: CASSSGLAGGGSRETQYF. The DNA for the CDR3 is TGCGCCAGCAGCTCCGGACTAGCGGGAGGGGGGTCCAGGGAGACCCAGTACTTC.

The chain employs TRBV7-2 and TRBJ1-6; perhaps TRBD1 as D (6 bases). Germline CDR1 is SGHTA and CDR2 is FQGNSA. The CDR3 is made up of 16 amino acids. Deletions cut 0 bases from V and 5 bases from J, with 11 bases between. The CDR3 coding sequence is TGTGCCAGCAGCTTAGCGACGGGACACAATAATTCACCCCTCCACTTT. Amino acid sequence: CASSLATGHNNSPLHF.

This clone was detected a few times. The genes are TRBV4-1 and TRBJ1-3; D is ambiguous. The germline V gene has CDR1 MGHRA and CDR2 YSYEKL. V was shortened by 4 bases and J by 10 bases, with 11 bases between the two germline ends. There are 12 residues in the CDR3. CDR3 sequence: CASSPSRETIYF. The CDR3 nucleotides read TGCGCCAGCAGCCCCTCTCGAGAGACCATATATTTT.

This clone has just a few counts. Different DNA sequences within this sample yield the same CDR3. This chain links TRBV7-8 with TRBJ1-1; perhaps TRBD1 as D (5 bases). Per the germline V gene, CDR1 is SGHVS and CDR2 is FQNEAQ. V gave up 2 bases and J gave up 4 bases, with 11 bases separating them. The CDR3 is made up of 14 amino acids. CDR3: CASSLPGGGTEAFF. The CDR3 DNA follows: TGTGCCAGCAGCTTACCGGGGGGTGGCACTGAAGCTTTCTTT.

The chain couples TRBV4-3 to TRBJ2-3, with D unclear. Germline CDR1 and CDR2: LGHNA and YSLEER. The CDR3 is 13 residues long. Trimming left V 0 bases short and J 2 bases short, with 3 bases between. This CDR3 is CASSQDNTDTQYF. The CDR3 bases are TGCGCCAGCAGCCAAGATAACACAGATACGCAGTATTTT.

The rearrangement uses TRBV5-1 and TRBJ2-5; 15 bases match TRBD2. Germline trimming cut 4 bases from V and 5 bases from J; bases unmatched to any gene: 9. Germline V gives CDR1 SGHRS, CDR2 YFSETQ. This CDR3 region has 17 residues. CDR3 nucleotide sequence: TGCGCCAGCAGCCCCGGACTAGCGGGAGGGCGATGGGAGACCCAGTACTTC. It codes for CASSPGLAGGRWETQYF. Filled out from reference TRBV5-1 and TRBJ2-5, the complete variable domain reads KAGVTQTPRYLIKTRGQQVTLSCSPISGHRSVSWYQQTPGQGLQFLFEYFSETQRNKGNFPGRFSGRQFSNSRSEMNVSTLELGDSALYLCASSPGLAGGRWETQYFGPGTRLLVL.

The CDR3 DNA is TGTGCCAGCAGGGGGGGGTGGGTGAACACTGAAGCTTTCTTT. Encoded protein: CASRGGWVNTEAFF. This chain links TRBV28 with TRBJ1-1, with D maybe TRBD1 (5 bases). The CDR3 is made up of 14 amino acids. Trimming left V 6 bases short and J 0 bases short, with 11 bases between. Per germline, CDR1 MDHEN and CDR2 SYDVKM.

The DNA for the CDR3 is TGTGCCAGCAGGGGACAGGGCGAAAGCAATCAGCCCCAGCATTTT. Translated: CASRGQGESNQPQHF. This chain links TRBV28 with TRBJ1-5; 9 bases align to TRBD1. Germline CDR1 and CDR2: MDHEN and SYDVKM. The CDR3 is made up of 15 amino acids. Germline trimming cut 6 bases from V and 1 base from J; bases unmatched to any gene: 4.

V usage is TRBV7-9 and J usage is TRBJ2-7, with D possibly TRBD1 on 6 matching bases. This CDR3 is 14 amino acids long. From germline, CDR1 is SEHNR and CDR2 FQNEAQ (reference sequence). Trimming pared 4 bases from V and 7 bases from J, leaving 17 bases between. The CDR3 loop reads CASSWDTDFGEQYF. Here the CDR3 DNA reads TGTGCCAGCAGCTGGGACACGGACTTTGGTGAGCAGTACTTC. Complete variable domain (other parts from reference TRBV7-9 and TRBJ2-7): DTGVSQNPRHKITKRGQNVTFRCDPISEHNRLYWYRQTLGQGPEFLTYFQNEAQLEKSRLLSDRFSAERPKGSFSTLEIQRTEQGDSAMYLCASSWDTDFGEQYFGPGTRLTVT.

The J gene is TRBJ1-5, the V gene TRBV2, with 7 bases lining up with TRBD1. V lost 7 bases, J lost 4 bases, and 4 bases stayed unmatched. CDR3 length: 13 residues. Germline lookup yields CDR1 SNHLY and CDR2 FYNNEI. The CDR3 region has the DNA TGTGCCAGCATGCGACAGGGAAATCAGCCCCAGCATTTT. This codes for CASMRQGNQPQHF. Drawing the rest from reference TRBV2 and TRBJ1-5, the complete variable domain is EPEVTQTPSHQVTQMGQEVILRCVPISNHLYFYWYRQILGQKVEFLVSFYNNEISEKSEIFDDQFSVERPDGSNFTLKIRSTKLEDSAMYFCASMRQGNQPQHFGDGTRLSIL.

V and J are TRBV7-3 and TRBJ1-6, with D possibly matching TRBD1 (5 bases). The CDR3 has 15 amino acids. Trimming removed 3 bases from V and 7 bases from J, with 13 bases in between. From germline, CDR1 is SGHTA and CDR2 FQGTGA. The CDR3 sequence is CASSLSGPSNSPLHF. Here the CDR3 DNA reads TGTGCCAGCAGCTTGTCAGGGCCTTCAAATTCACCCCTCCACTTT.

This clone was recorded once. The chain links TRBV3-1 (or the pseudogene TRBV3-2) to TRBJ2-7, with TRBD2 matching 9 bases. V was clipped by 3 bases and J by 5 bases; unmatched bases: 2. CDR3 length: 13 amino acids. CDR1 and CDR2 (germline): LGHDT, YNNKEL (reference sequence). CDR3 DNA sequence: TGTGCCAGCAGCCAGGGACTAGCAGACGAGCAGTACTTC. Protein: CASSQGLADEQYF.

J is TRBJ2-5 and V is TRBV5-5; TRBD1 aligns across 8 bases. Germline values: CDR1 SGHKS, CDR2 YYEKEE (reference sequence). The length of the CDR3 is 13 residues. The trim removed 7 bases at V and 5 bases at J, leaving 7 bases unmatched. This CDR3 is CASWGTGRETQYF. The CDR3 DNA follows: TGTGCCAGCTGGGGGACAGGACGGGAGACCCAGTACTTC.

This clone showed up just a few times. V and J are TRBV10-1 and TRBJ2-7; 11 bases map to TRBD2. J lost 3 bases, V lost 0 bases, and 1 base had no gene match. The germline gives CDR1 WNHNN, CDR2 SYGVQD (reference sequence). This CDR3 has 15 amino acids. Written as DNA, the CDR3 is TGCGCCAGCAGTGAGTCGCTAGCGGGAGGCTACGAGCAGTACTTC. Its translation: CASSESLAGGYEQYF.

This sequence joins TRBV19 and TRBJ2-7, with a tentative D call TRBD1 (6 bases). This CDR3 region has 14 residues. Germline CDR1 LNHDA, CDR2 SQIVND (reference sequence). The V gene lost 5 bases and the J gene lost 5 bases, with 16 bases spanning the gap. CDR3 residues: CASSGRGGHHEQYF. CDR3 coding DNA: TGTGCCAGTAGTGGCAGGGGTGGCCATCACGAGCAGTACTTC.

The V call is TRBV6-5, the J call TRBJ2-2, with TRBD1 matching over 7 bases. Germline V gene sequence: CDR1 MNHEY, CDR2 SVGAGI. V shed 5 bases and J 1 base; nucleotides not matched to a gene: 4. This CDR3 is 15 amino acids long. The CDR3 DNA reads TGTGCCAGCAGTATTAGGGACAGGAACACCGGGGAGCTGTTTTTT. Protein product: CASSIRDRNTGELFF.

Here the CDR3 DNA reads TGTGCCAGCAGCTTAACTCGGGGGGCTGGCACTGAAGCTTTCTTT. Translated, it gives CASSLTRGAGTEAFF. The chain links TRBV7-9 to TRBJ1-1; possible D gene TRBD1, 6 bases. The CDR3 is 15 residues long. CDR1 and CDR2 (germline): SEHNR, FQNEAQ (reference sequence). The ends were cut back, 2 bases at V and 4 bases at J, with 14 bases in the middle.

This chain uses TRBV2 with TRBJ2-5; 11 nucleotides align to TRBD2. The germline gives CDR1 SNHLY, CDR2 FYNNEI. This CDR3 has 13 residues. V lost 7 bases to trimming and J lost 6 bases; unmatched junction nucleotides: 4. The DNA for the CDR3 is TGTGCCAGCACCGGACTAGCGGGTCAGACCCAGTACTTC. Protein: CASTGLAGQTQYF.

The genes are TRBV18 and TRBJ2-6; 15 bases agree with TRBD2. Trimming cost V 4 bases and J 2 bases; bases outside gene matches: 3. The CDR3 is 18 amino acids. From germline, CDR1 is KGHSH and CDR2 LQKENI. The CDR3 DNA reads TGTGCCAGCTCACTTGGGACTAGCGGGAGGACTGGGGCCAACGTCCTGACTTTC. This gives the protein CASSLGTSGRTGANVLTF.

The J gene is TRBJ2-7, the V gene TRBV27, with D uncertain. Germline loops: CDR1 MNHEY, CDR2 SMNVEV (reference sequence). The V and J ends lost 5 bases and 2 bases respectively, with 13 bases between them. The CDR3 is 14 residues long. CDR3 amino acids: CASSPGLSTYEQYF. As DNA, the CDR3 is TGTGCCAGCAGTCCGGGTCTTTCTACCTACGAGCAGTACTTC.

This clone was counted a few times. This sequence joins TRBV6-2 or TRBV6-3 and TRBJ2-2; D is perhaps TRBD1 (6 bases). Germline CDR1 and CDR2: MNHEY and SVGEGT. This CDR3 region has 15 residues. With 0 bases removed from V and 4 bases from J, the gap between germline ends came to 9 bases. CDR3 in amino acids: CASSYSDSGTGELFF. The CDR3 DNA follows: TGTGCCAGCAGTTACTCGGACAGCGGCACCGGGGAGCTGTTTTTT.

The V and J genes are TRBV6-5 and TRBJ1-1; 8 bases map to TRBD1. Germline CDR1 MNHEY, CDR2 SVGAGI. The CDR3 runs 13 residues. The V segment lost 3 bases and the J segment 8 bases; nucleotides outside the gene matches: 5. The CDR3 DNA is TGTGCCAGCAGTTATCGGACAGGGTGGGAAGCTTTCTTT. This encodes CASSYRTGWEAFF.

This sequence joins TRBV28 and TRBJ2-3; 7 bases line up with TRBD2. Germline CDR1 reads MDHEN; CDR2 reads SYDVKM. This CDR3 has 17 amino acids. V shed 7 bases and J 0 bases; nucleotides not matched to a gene: 13. The CDR3 DNA sequence: TGTGCCAGCATTACCACGGGGGGAGGGCCTAGCACAGATACGCAGTATTTT. Translating gives CASITTGGGPSTDTQYF.

This rearrangement joins TRBV11-3 to TRBJ2-1, with D unresolved. The CDR3 consists of 13 residues. V lost 3 bases and J 4 bases, leaving 7 bases between the germline ends. Germline CDR1 reads SGHNT; CDR2 reads YENEEA. Written as DNA, the CDR3 is TGTGCCAGCAGCTTTTCCAGATACAATGAGCAGTTCTTC. It encodes CASSFSRYNEQFF.

The chain carries TRBV7-6 and TRBJ2-7, with 9 positions matching TRBD2. CDR1 and CDR2 from the germline V gene are SGHVS and FNYEAQ. V shed 1 base and J 3 bases; nucleotides not matched to a gene: 4. The CDR3 loop spans 15 amino acids. The CDR3 spells CASSLGVAGVYEQYF. The CDR3 DNA sequence: TGTGCCAGCAGCTTAGGGGTAGCGGGAGTCTACGAGCAGTACTTC.

In this sample, this clone turned up once. V usage is TRBV18 and J usage is TRBJ1-2; 9 nucleotides line up with TRBD1. Germline loops: CDR1 KGHSH, CDR2 LQKENI. With V trimmed by 6 bases and J by 3 bases, 14 bases remained unmatched. The CDR3 loop spans 17 amino acids. DNA for the CDR3: TGTGCCAGCTCCCTAGGACAGGGGAGGTTATCTGACTATGGCTACACCTTC. It codes for CASSLGQGRLSDYGYTF.

This sequence joins TRBV4-3 and TRBJ2-7; D may be TRBD1 (5 bases). Trimming stripped 3 bases from V and 3 bases from J, with 15 bases between. The CDR3 is 15 residues long. The V gene's germline CDR1 is LGHNA and CDR2 YSLEER. CDR3 in amino acids: CASSQYPGQVYEQYF. In DNA, the CDR3 is TGCGCCAGCAGCCAGTACCCAGGGCAGGTCTACGAGCAGTACTTC.

The chain is built from TRBV5-1 and TRBJ1-2; D possibly corresponds to TRBD1 (5 bases). CDR1 is SGHRS, CDR2 YFSETQ, per germline. The CDR3 length is 13 residues. V lost 4 bases to trimming and J lost 6 bases, with 13 bases between them. The CDR3 bases are TGCGCCAGCAGCCTTGGGGCCGGTAATGGCTACACCTTC. Translation gives CASSLGAGNGYTF. The full variable domain, its missing parts supplied by reference TRBV5-1 and TRBJ1-2, is KAGVTQTPRYLIKTRGQQVTLSCSPISGHRSVSWYQQTPGQGLQFLFEYFSETQRNKGNFPGRFSGRQFSNSRSEMNVSTLELGDSALYLCASSLGAGNGYTFGSGTRLTVV.

Worth noting for this clone: This CDR3 is also generated by other DNA sequences in the sample. This CDR3 is CASSSGLYNEQFF. DNA of the CDR3: TGTGCCAGCAGCTCGGGACTATACAATGAGCAGTTCTTC. The rearrangement links TRBV7-9 to TRBJ2-1, with 7 bases lining up with TRBD2. The CDR3 is 13 amino acids. Germline CDR1 and CDR2: SEHNR and FQNEAQ (reference sequence). With V trimmed by 4 bases and J by 4 bases, 1 base remained unmatched.